A few counts support the clone carrying this T cell receptor beta chain. Its antigen is unknown. Researchers amplified the TCR beta CDR3 regions from RNA transcripts. When the TCR CDR3 underwent first-round RT-PCR, the HTBI primer set was used. TCRdb recomputed calls from the multiplex PCR reads with MiXCR, one row per CDR3 protein. Counted here are 660,000 or so distinct CDR3 sequences, just under 45% occurring once; the ten biggest clones make up approximately 7.2%. V shed 4 bases and J shed 4 bases, with 11 bases lying between them. The CDR3 length is 13 residues. Germline lookup yields CDR1 SGDLS and CDR2 YYNGEE. The data were taken from a study of T cells in Graves' hyperthyroidism and ophthalmopathy. Based on clinical symptoms, serum thyroxine and TRAb, thyroid ultrasound and orbital computed tomography, diagnoses were reached. Study observations and caveats: The model identified upcoming ophthalmopathy a median 6.5 months ahead of onset. Ophthalmopathy and stable hyperthyroidism were told apart by a 13 V-J model. The blood repertoire included most of the expanded thyroid clonotypes above 0.001.

The sequenced material came from peripheral blood or thyroid tissue (not recorded which). The chain recombines TRBV9 with TRBJ1-1; tentative D call: TRBD1 (5 bases). The clonotype originates from an adult man with Graves' disease, either hyperthyroidism or ophthalmopathy (not recorded which). The CDR3 loop reads CASSPLGATEAFF. The CDR3, as DNA: TGTGCCAGCAGCCCCCTCGGGGCCACTGAAGCTTTCTTT.